This TCR beta chain derives from a study of OX40 agonist ivuxolimab in advanced cancers. Whole-study context: Patients enrolled in dose escalation were diagnosed with hepatocellular carcinoma, melanoma, renal cell or head and neck cancer.

CDR1 MNHEY and CDR2 SVGAGI come from the germline V gene. This CDR3 has 14 amino acids. V dropped 4 bases and J dropped 1 base, with 7 bases sitting between them. Assay used: immunoSEQ multiplex PCR; TCRdb lists only in-frame clones, some missing. The repertoire holds about 80,000 clones, with around nine tenths as singletons. The receptor was isolated from an adult with an advanced solid tumor such as melanoma, head and neck, liver or kidney cancer. The chain combines TRBV6-5 with TRBJ2-2; D is ambiguous. Sequenced material: CD4+ or CD8+ T cells sorted from blood, taken in a trial of the OX40 agonist ivuxolimab. The CDR3 loop reads CASSLTKNTGELFF. As DNA, the CDR3 is TGTGCCAGCAGTTTGACAAAGAACACCGGGGAGCTGTTTTTT.